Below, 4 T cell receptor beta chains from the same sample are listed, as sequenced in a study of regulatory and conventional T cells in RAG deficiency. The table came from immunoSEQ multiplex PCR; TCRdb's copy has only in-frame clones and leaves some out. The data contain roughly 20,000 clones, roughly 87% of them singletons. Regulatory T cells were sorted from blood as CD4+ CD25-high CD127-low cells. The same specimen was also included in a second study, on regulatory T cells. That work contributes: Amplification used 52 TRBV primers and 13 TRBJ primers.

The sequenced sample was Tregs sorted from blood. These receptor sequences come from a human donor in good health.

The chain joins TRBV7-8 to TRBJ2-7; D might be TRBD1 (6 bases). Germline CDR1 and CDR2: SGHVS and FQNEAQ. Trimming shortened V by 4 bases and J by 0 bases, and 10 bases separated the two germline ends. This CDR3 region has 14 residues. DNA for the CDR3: TGTGCCAGCAGCTCAACAGGGAGCTCCTACGAGCAGTACTTC. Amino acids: CASSSTGSSYEQYF. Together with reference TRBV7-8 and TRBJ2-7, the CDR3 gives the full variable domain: GAGVSQSPRYKVAKRGQDVALRCDPISGHVSLFWYQQALGQGPEFLTYFQNEAQLDKSGLPSDRFFAERPEGSVSTLKIQRTQQEDSAVYLCASSSTGSSYEQYFGPGTRLTVT.

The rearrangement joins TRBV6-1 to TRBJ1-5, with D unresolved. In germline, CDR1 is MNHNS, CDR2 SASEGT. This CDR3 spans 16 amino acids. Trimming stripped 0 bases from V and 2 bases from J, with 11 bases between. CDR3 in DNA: TGTGCCAGCAGTGAAGCAACGGTGGGAGGCAATCAGCCCCAGCATTTT. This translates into CASSEATVGGNQPQHF.

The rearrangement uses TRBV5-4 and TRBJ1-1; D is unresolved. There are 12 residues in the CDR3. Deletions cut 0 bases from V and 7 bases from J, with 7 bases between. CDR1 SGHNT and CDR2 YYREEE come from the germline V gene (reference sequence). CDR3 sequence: CASSLASREAFF. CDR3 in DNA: TGTGCCAGCAGCTTGGCATCTCGTGAAGCTTTCTTT. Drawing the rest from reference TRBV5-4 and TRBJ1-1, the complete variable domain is ETGVTQSPTHLIKTRGQQVTLRCSSQSGHNTVSWYQQALGQGPQFIFQYYREEENGRGNFPPRFSGLQFPNYSSELNVNALELDDSALYLCASSLASREAFFGQGTRLTVV.

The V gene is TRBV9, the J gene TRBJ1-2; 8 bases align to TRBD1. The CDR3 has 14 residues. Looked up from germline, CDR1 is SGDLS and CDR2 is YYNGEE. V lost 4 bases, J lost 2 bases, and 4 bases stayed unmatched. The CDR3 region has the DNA TGTGCCAGCAGCCCCCGACAGGGGAACTATGGCTACACCTTC. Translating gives CASSPRQGNYGYTF.